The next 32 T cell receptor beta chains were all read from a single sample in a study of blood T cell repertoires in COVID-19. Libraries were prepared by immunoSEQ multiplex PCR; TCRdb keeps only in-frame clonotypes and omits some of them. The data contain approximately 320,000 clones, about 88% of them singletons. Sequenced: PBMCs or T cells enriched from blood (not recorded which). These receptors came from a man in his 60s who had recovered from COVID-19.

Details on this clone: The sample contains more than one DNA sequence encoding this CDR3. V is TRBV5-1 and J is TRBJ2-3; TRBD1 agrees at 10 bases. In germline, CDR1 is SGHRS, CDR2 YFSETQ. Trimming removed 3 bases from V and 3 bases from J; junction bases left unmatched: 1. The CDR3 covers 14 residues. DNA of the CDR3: TGCGCCAGCAGCTGGACAGGGGGGACAGATACGCAGTATTTT. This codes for CASSWTGGTDTQYF.

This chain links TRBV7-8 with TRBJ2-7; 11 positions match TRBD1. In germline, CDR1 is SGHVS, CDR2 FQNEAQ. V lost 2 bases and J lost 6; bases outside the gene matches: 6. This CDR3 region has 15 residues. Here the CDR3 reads CASSLSGTGGLEQYF. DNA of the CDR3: TGTGCCAGCAGCTTATCCGGGACAGGGGGGCTCGAGCAGTACTTC.

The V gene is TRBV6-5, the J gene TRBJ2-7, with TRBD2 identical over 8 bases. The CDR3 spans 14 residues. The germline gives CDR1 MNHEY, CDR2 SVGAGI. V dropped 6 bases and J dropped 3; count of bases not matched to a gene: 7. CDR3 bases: TGTGCCAGCAGGACGTTGCGGGAGGACTACGAGCAGTACTTC. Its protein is CASRTLREDYEQYF.

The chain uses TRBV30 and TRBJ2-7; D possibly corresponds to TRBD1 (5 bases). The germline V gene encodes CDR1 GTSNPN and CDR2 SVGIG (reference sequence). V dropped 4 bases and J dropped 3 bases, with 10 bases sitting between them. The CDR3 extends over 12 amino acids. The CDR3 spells CAWTGLSYEQYF. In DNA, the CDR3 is TGTGCCTGGACAGGGCTCAGCTACGAGCAGTACTTC. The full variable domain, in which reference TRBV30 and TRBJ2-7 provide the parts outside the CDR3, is SQTIHQWPATLVQPVGSPLSLECTVEGTSNPNLYWYRQAAGRGLQLLFYSVGIGQISSEVPQNLSASRPQDRQFILSSKKLLLSDSGFYLCAWTGLSYEQYFGPGTRLTVT.

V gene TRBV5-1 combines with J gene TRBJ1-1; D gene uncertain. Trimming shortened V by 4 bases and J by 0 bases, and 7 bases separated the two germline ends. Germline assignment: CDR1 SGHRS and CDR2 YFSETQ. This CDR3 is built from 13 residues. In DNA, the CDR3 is TGCGCCAGCAGCCGAGAAATGAACACTGAAGCTTTCTTT. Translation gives CASSREMNTEAFF.

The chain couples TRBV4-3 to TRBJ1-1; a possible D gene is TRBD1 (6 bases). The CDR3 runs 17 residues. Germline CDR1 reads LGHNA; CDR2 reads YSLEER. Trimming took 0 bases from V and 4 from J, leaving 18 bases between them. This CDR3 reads CASSQDKGGMTGTEAFF. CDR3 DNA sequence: TGCGCCAGCAGCCAAGATAAGGGGGGGATGACGGGCACTGAAGCTTTCTTT.

The CDR3 bases are TGTGCCAGCAGCTTAGTTGGGCAGGGCGAAAACTATGGCTACACCTTC. Its protein is CASSLVGQGENYGYTF. V gene TRBV7-9 combines with J gene TRBJ1-2; D is possibly TRBD1 (5 bases). CDR1 SEHNR and CDR2 FQNEAQ come from the germline V gene (reference sequence). The CDR3 runs to 16 residues. V lost 1 base and J lost 2, with 14 bases in between.

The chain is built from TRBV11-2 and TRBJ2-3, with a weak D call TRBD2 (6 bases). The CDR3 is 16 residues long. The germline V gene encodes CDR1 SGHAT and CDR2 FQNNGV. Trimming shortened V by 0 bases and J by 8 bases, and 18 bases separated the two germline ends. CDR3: CASSLDPPPGVTTQYF. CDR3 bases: TGTGCCAGCAGCTTAGATCCCCCCCCGGGGGTGACTACGCAGTATTTT.

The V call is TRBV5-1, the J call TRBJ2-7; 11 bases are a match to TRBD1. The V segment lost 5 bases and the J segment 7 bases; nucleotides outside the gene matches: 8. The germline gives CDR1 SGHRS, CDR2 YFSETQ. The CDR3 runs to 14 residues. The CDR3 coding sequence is TGCGCCAGCAGTTGGGACAGGGGGTCTCGGGAGCAGTACTTC. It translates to CASSWDRGSREQYF.

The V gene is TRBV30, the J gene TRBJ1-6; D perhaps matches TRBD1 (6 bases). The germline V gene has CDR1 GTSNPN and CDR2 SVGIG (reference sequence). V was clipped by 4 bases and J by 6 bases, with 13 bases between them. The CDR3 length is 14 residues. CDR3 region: CAWNQGTSNSPLHF. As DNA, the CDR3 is TGTGCCTGGAATCAGGGGACATCTAATTCACCCCTCCACTTT.

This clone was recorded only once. CDR3 region: CASSVRLAGETGELFF. The CDR3 region has the DNA TGTGCCAGCAGCGTGAGACTAGCGGGAGAAACCGGGGAGCTGTTTTTT. The chain carries TRBV9 and TRBJ2-2; 12 positions agree with TRBD2. Germline V lookup: CDR1 SGDLS, CDR2 YYNGEE. V gave up 2 bases and J gave up 5 bases; unmatched junction bases: 4. This CDR3 has 16 residues.

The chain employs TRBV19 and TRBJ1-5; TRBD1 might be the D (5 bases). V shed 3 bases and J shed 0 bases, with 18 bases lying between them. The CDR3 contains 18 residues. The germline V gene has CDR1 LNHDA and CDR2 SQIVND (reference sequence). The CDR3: CASSISRRGEHSNQPQHF. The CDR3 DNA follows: TGTGCCAGTAGTATTTCTCGGCGGGGGGAACATAGCAATCAGCCCCAGCATTTT.

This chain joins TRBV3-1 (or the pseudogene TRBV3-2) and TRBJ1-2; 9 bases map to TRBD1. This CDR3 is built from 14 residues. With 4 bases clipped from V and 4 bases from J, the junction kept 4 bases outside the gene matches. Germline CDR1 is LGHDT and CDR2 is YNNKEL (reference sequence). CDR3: CASSPSGQGYGYTF. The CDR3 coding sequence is TGTGCCAGCAGCCCCTCGGGACAGGGCTATGGCTACACCTTC.

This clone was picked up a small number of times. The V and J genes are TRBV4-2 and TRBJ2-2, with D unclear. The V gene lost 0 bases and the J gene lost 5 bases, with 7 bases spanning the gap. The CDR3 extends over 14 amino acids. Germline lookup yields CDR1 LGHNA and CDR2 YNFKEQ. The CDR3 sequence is CASSQDFITGELFF. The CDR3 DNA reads TGTGCCAGCAGCCAAGATTTTATTACCGGGGAGCTGTTTTTT.

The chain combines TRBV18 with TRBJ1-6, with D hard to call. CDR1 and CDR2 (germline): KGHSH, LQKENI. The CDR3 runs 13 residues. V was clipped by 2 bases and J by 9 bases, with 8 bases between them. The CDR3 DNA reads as TGTGCCAGCTCACCAGTTTCCGGTTCACCCCTCCACTTT. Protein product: CASSPVSGSPLHF.

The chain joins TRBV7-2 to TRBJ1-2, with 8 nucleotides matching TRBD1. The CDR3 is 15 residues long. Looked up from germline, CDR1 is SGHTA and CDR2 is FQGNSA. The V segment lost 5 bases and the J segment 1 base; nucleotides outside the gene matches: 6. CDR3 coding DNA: TGTGCCAGCAGCCCAGGGGGACAGGTTAACTATGGCTACACCTTC. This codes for CASSPGGQVNYGYTF.

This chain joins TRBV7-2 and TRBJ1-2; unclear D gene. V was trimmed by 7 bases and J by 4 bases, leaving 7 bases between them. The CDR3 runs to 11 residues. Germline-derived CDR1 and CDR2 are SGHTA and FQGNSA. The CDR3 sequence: CASTVRYGYTF. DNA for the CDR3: TGTGCCAGCACGGTCCGCTATGGCTACACCTTC.

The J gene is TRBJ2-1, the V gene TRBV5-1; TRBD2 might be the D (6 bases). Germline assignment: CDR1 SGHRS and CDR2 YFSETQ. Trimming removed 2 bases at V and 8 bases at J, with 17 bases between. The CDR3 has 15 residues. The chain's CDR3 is CASSFWGEPFDEQFF. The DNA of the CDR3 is TGCGCCAGCAGCTTTTGGGGGGAACCTTTCGATGAGCAGTTCTTC.

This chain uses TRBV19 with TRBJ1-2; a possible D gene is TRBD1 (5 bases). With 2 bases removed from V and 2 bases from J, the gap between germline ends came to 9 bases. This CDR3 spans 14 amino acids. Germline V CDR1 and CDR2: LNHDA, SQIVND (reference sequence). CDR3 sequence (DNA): TGTGCCAGTAGTATAATCCGGGGGAACTATGGCTACACCTTC. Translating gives CASSIIRGNYGYTF.

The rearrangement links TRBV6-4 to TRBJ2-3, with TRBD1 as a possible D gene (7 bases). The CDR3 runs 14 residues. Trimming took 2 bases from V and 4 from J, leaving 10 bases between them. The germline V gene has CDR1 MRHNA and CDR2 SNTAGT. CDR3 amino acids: CASSDQGGPDTQYF. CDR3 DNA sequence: TGTGCCAGCAGTGACCAGGGGGGACCAGATACGCAGTATTTT.

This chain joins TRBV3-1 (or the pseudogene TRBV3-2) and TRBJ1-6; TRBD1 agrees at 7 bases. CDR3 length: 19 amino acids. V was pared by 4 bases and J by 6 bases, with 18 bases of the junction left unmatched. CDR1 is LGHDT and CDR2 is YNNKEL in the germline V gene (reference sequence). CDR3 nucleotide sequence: TGTGCCAGCAGCCTGGGACAATTAGGGGGCAAGAGTTCTAATTCACCCCTCCACTTT. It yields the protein CASSLGQLGGKSSNSPLHF.

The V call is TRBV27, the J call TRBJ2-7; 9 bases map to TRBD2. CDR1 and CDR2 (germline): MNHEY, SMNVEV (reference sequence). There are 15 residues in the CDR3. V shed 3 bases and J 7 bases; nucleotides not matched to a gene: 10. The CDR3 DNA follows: TGTGCCAGCAGTTTCGCGGGGGGGGGTCTGGGGGAGCAGTACTTC. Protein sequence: CASSFAGGGLGEQYF.

The CDR3 DNA is TGCGCCAGCAGCCAAGGCGGGTTTGGAGAGACCCAGTACTTC. Protein sequence: CASSQGGFGETQYF. The rearrangement uses TRBV4-1 and TRBJ2-5; tentative D call: TRBD2 (5 bases). V lost 1 base to trimming and J lost 4 bases, with 10 bases between them. CDR3 length equals 14 residues. The V gene's germline CDR1 is MGHRA and CDR2 YSYEKL.

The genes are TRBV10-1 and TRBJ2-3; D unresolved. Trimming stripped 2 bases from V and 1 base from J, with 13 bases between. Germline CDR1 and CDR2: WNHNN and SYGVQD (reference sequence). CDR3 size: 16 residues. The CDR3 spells CASSETLVVGTDTQYF. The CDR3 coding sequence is TGCGCCAGCAGTGAGACCTTAGTTGTGGGCACAGATACGCAGTATTTT.

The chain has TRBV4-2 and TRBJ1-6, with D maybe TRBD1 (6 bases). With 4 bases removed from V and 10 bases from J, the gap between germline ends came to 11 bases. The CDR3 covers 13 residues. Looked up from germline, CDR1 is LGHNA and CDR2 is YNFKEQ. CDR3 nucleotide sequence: TGTGCCAGCAGCCCCGCCCAGGGGTCACCCCTCCACTTT. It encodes CASSPAQGSPLHF.

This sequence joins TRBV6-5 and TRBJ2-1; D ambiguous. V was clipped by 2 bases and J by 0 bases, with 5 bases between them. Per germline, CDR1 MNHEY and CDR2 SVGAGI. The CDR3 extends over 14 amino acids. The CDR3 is CASSYKSSYNEQFF. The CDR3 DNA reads TGTGCCAGCAGTTACAAGAGCTCCTACAATGAGCAGTTCTTC.

This CDR3 is CASSYRRGFGSPLHF. The CDR3 DNA is TGTGCCAGCAGTTACAGGAGGGGCTTCGGCTCACCCCTCCACTTT. The rearrangement joins TRBV6-5 to TRBJ1-6; perhaps TRBD1 as D (5 bases). The V gene's germline CDR1 is MNHEY and CDR2 SVGAGI. The germline V and J ends were trimmed by 2 bases and 10 bases, with 15 bases remaining between them. The CDR3 extends over 15 amino acids.

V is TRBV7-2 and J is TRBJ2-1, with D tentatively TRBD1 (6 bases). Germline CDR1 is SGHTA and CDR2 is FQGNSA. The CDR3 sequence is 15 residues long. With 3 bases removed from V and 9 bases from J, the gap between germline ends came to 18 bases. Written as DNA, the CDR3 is TGTGCCAGCAGCTTCTCCGGGACAACAACAGGTGAGCAGTTCTTC. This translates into CASSFSGTTTGEQFF.

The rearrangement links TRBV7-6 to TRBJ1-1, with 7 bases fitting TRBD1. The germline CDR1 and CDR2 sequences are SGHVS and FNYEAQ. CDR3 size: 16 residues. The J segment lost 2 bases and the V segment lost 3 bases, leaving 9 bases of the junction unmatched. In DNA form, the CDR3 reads TGTGCCAGCAGCTTCACCTCGGGACAGCCAAACACTGAAGCTTTCTTT. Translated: CASSFTSGQPNTEAFF.

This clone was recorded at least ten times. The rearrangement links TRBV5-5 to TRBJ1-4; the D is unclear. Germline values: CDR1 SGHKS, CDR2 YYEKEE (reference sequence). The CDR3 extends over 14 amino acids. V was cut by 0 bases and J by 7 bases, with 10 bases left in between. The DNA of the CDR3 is TGTGCCAGCAGCTTGGGACACCTCCTTGAAAAACTGTTTTTT. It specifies CASSLGHLLEKLFF.

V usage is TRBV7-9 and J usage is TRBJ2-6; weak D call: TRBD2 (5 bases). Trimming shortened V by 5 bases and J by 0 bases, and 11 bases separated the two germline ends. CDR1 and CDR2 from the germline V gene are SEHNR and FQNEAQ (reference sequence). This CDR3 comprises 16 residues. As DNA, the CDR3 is TGTGCCAGCAGCAACGGGGTTACCTCTGGGGCCAACGTCCTGACTTTC. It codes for CASSNGVTSGANVLTF.

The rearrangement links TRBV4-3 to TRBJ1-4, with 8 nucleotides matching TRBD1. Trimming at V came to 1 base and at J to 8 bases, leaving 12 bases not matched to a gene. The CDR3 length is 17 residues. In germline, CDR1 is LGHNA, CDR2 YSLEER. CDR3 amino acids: CASSQGTGQGGDEKLFF. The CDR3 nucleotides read TGCGCCAGCAGCCAAGGGACCGGACAGGGCGGGGACGAAAAACTGTTTTTT.